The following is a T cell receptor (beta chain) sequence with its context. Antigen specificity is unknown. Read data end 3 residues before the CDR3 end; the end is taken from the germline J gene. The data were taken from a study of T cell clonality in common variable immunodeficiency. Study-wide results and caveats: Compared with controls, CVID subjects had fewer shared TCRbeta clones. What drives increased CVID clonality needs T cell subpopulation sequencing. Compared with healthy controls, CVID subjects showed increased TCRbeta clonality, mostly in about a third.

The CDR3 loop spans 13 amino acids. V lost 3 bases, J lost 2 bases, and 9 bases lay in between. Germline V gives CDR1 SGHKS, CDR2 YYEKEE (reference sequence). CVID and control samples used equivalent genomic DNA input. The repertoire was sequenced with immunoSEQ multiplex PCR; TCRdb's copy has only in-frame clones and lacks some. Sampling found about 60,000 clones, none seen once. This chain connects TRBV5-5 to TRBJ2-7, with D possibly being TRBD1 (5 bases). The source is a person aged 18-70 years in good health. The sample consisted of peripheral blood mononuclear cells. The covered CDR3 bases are TGTGCCAGCAGCTCGGACACCACCTACGAG. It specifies CASSSDTTYE. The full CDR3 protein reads CASSSDTTYEQYF.